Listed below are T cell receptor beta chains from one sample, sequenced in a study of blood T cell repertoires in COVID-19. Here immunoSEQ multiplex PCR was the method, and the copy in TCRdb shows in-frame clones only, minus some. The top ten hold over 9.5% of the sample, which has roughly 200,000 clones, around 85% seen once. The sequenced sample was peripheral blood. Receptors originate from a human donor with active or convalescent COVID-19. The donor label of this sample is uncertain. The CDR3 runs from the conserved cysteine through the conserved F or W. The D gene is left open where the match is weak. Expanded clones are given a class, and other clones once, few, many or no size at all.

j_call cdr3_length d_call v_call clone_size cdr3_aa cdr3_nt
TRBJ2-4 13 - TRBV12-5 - CASGERDKNIQYF TGTGCTAGTGGGGAACGGGACAAAAACATTCAGTACTTC
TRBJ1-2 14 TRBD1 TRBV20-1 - CSASGQAQNYGYTF TGCAGTGCTAGTGGACAGGCCCAAAACTATGGCTACACCTTC
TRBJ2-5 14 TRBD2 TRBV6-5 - CASSGTSGGETQYF TGTGCCAGCAGCGGGACTAGCGGGGGAGAGACCCAGTACTTC
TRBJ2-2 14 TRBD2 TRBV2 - CASKAGGSAGELFF TGTGCCAGCAAGGCGGGGGGTTCAGCCGGGGAGCTGTTTTTT
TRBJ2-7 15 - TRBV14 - CASSQGFSGTYEQYF TGTGCCAGCAGCCAAGGGTTCTCAGGGACCTACGAGCAGTACTTC
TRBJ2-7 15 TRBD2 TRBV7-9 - CASSSWTSGSPEQYF TGTGCCAGCAGCTCCTGGACTAGCGGGAGTCCCGAGCAGTACTTC
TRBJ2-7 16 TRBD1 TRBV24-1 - CATSDPTGTGSYEQYF TGTGCCACCAGTGACCCCACCGGGACAGGATCCTACGAGCAGTACTTC
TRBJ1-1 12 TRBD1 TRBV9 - CASSSDRGQAFF TGTGCCAGCAGCTCGGACAGGGGGCAAGCTTTCTTT
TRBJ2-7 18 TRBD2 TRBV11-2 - CASSLAGGLAGLAYEQYF TGTGCCAGCAGCTTAGCGGGGGGTCTAGCGGGGCTAGCCTACGAGCAGTACTTC
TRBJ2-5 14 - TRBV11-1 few CASSFGGSLETQYF TGTGCCAGCAGCTTTGGAGGTTCGCTAGAGACCCAGTACTTC
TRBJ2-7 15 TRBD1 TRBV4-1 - CASSQGSGGIYEQYF TGCGCCAGCAGCCAAGGGTCAGGGGGCATCTACGAGCAGTACTTC
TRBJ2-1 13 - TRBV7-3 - CASSPTQDNEQFF TGTGCCAGCAGCCCAACACAAGACAATGAGCAGTTCTTC
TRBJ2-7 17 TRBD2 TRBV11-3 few CASSLGGPTSGKPGGGF TGTGCCAGCAGCTTAGGTGGCCCGACTAGCGGGAAACCAGGAGGGGGCTTC
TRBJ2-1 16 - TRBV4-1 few CASSHPTGRSYNEQFF TGCGCCAGCAGCCACCCGACAGGGAGGTCCTACAATGAGCAGTTCTTC
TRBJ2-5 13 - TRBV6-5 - CASSHQDSQTQYF TGTGCCAGCAGCCATCAGGACAGCCAGACCCAGTACTTC
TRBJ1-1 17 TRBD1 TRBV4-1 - CASSLQTTGGAWTEAFF TGCGCCAGCAGCCTTCAAACGACAGGGGGCGCTTGGACTGAAGCTTTCTTT
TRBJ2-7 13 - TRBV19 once CASTDTRFYEQYF TGTGCCAGTACTGACACCCGCTTCTACGAGCAGTACTTC
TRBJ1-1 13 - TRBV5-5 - CASSYGMNTEAFF TGTGCCAGCAGCTACGGGATGAACACTGAAGCTTTCTTT
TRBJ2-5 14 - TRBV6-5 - CASSYGGAQETQYF TGTGCCAGCAGTTACGGCGGGGCCCAAGAGACCCAGTACTTC
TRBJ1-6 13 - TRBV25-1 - CASSRGRYSPLHF TGTGCCAGCAGCAGGGGCCGTTATTCACCCCTCCACTTT
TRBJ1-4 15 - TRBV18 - CASSPREGGYEKLFF TGTGCCAGCTCACCACGGGAAGGGGGATATGAAAAACTGTTTTTT
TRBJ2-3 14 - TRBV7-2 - CASSFLGATDTQYF TGTGCCAGCAGCTTTTTGGGCGCCACAGATACGCAGTATTTT
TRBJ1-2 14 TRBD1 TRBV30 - CAWTLIGAGGIYTF TGTGCCTGGACCCTGATTGGGGCAGGGGGCATCTACACCTTC
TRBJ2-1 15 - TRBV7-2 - CASSLGSRSNNEQFF TGTGCCAGCAGCTTAGGGTCTAGATCGAACAATGAGCAGTTCTTC
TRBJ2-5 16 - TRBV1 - CTSSQLVRLGSETQYF TGCACCAGCAGCCAACTGGTTAGGCTGGGCTCAGAGACCCAGTACTTC
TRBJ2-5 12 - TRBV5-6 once CASSLLVETQYF TGTGCCAGCAGTTTGCTCGTCGAGACCCAGTACTTC
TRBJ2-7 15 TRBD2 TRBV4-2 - CASSQAGSGAYEQYF TGTGCCAGCAGCCAAGCGGGAAGCGGGGCCTACGAGCAGTACTTC
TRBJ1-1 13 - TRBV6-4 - CASTDRPLTEAFF TGTGCCAGCACGGACAGACCCCTCACTGAAGCTTTCTTT
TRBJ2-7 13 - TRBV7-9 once CASSLDILYEQYF TGTGCCAGCAGCTTAGACATCCTCTACGAGCAGTACTTC
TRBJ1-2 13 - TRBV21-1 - CASSPGQGLGYTF TGTGCCAGCAGTCCGGGACAGGGGTTAGGCTACACCTTC
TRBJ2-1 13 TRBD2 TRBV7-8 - CASRSGSINEQFF TGTGCCAGCCGTAGCGGGAGTATCAATGAGCAGTTCTTC
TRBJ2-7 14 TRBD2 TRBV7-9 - CASRTSGSSYEQYF TGTGCCAGCCGGACTAGCGGTAGCTCCTACGAGCAGTACTTC
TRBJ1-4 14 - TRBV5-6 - CASSLGQPNEKLFF TGTGCCAGCAGCTTGGGACAGCCTAATGAAAAACTGTTTTTT
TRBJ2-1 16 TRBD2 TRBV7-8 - CASSKRPSGGFLEQFF TGTGCCAGCAGCAAACGTCCTAGCGGGGGATTTCTTGAGCAGTTCTTC
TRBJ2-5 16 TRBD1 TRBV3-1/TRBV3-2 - CASSQGTGEMQETQYF TGTGCCAGCAGCCAAGGGACAGGGGAAATGCAGGAGACCCAGTACTTC
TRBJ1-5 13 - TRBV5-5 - CASSFGGNQPQHF TGTGCCAGCAGCTTTGGCGGGAATCAGCCCCAGCATTTT
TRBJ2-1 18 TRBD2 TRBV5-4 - CASSSGLAGEGSYNEQFF TGTGCCAGCAGCTCGGGACTAGCGGGGGAGGGCTCCTACAATGAGCAGTTCTTC
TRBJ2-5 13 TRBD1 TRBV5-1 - CASSPRGHETQYF TGCGCCAGCAGCCCGAGGGGGCACGAGACCCAGTACTTC
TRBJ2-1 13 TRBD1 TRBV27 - CASSLGTGFEQFF TGTGCCAGCAGTTTAGGGACAGGGTTTGAGCAGTTCTTC
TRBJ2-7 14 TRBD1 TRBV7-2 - CASSLGTGVHEQYF TGTGCCAGCAGCTTAGGGACAGGGGTCCACGAGCAGTACTTC
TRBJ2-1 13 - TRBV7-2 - CASSLWLDNEQFF TGTGCCAGCAGCTTATGGCTGGACAATGAGCAGTTCTTC
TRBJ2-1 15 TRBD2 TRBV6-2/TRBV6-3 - CASSSWGGKYNEQFF TGTGCCAGCAGTTCGTGGGGGGGAAAATACAATGAGCAGTTCTTC
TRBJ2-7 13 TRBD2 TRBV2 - CASSRLANYEQYF TGTGCCAGCAGTAGACTAGCGAACTACGAGCAGTACTTC
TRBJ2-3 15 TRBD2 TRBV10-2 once CASSLTSGVMDTQYF TGCGCCAGCAGCCTGACTAGCGGAGTGATGGATACGCAGTATTTT
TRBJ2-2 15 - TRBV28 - CASSLTGGRSGELFF TGTGCCAGCAGTTTAACAGGTGGACGGTCCGGGGAGCTGTTTTTT
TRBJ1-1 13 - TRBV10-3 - CAIREDKDTEAFF TGTGCCATCAGGGAAGACAAGGACACTGAAGCTTTCTTT
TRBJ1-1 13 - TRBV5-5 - CASSSAPTGKAFF TGTGCCAGCAGCTCGGCCCCTACAGGGAAAGCTTTCTTT
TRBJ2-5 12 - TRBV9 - CASSVAEGTQYF TGTGCCAGCAGCGTAGCTGAGGGGACCCAGTACTTC
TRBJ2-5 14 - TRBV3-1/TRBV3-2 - CASSQDLVIETQYF TGTGCCAGCAGCCAAGATCTAGTCATAGAGACCCAGTACTTC
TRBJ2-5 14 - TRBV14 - CASSQGSRLETQYF TGTGCCAGCAGCCAGGGCAGCCGATTAGAGACCCAGTACTTC
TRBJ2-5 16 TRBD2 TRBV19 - CASSILAGGPRETQYF TGTGCCAGTAGTATTCTAGCGGGAGGGCCGCGGGAGACCCAGTACTTC
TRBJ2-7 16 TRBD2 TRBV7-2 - CASSAWTSGGTYEQYF TGTGCCAGCAGCGCCTGGACTAGCGGGGGGACCTACGAGCAGTACTTC
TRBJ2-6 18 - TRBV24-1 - CATSDPLKGDTGANVLTF TGTGCCACCAGTGACCCCCTAAAGGGGGATACGGGGGCCAACGTCCTGACTTTC
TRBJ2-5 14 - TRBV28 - CASMSGSRWETQYF TGTGCCAGCATGTCAGGGTCCAGATGGGAGACCCAGTACTTC
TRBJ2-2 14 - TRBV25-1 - CASRHQSNTGELFF TGTGCCAGCAGACATCAATCCAACACCGGGGAGCTGTTTTTT
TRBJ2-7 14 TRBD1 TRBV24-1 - CATSPGQGGYEQYF TGTGCCACCAGCCCGGGACAGGGGGGATACGAGCAGTACTTC